The clone carrying this TCR beta chain turned up a few times. What it binds is not known. The length of the CDR3 is 14 residues. With V trimmed by 3 bases and J by 4 bases, 2 bases remained unmatched. CDR1 and CDR2 from the germline V gene are SGHVS and FQNEAQ. These data originate in a study of T cells after yellow fever vaccination. Study-wide results and limits: After the booster, approximately 96% of CD4 and about nine tenths of CD8 primary-response clones were re-detected.

TCRdb ran MiXCR on the 5' RACE reads and lists one entry per CDR3 protein. This table has some 260,000 distinct CDR3 sequences, about 5.2% appearing once. The chain is built from TRBV7-8 and TRBJ2-7, with TRBD1 matching over 11 bases. The clonotype comes from a man aged 18-30 years who received the YFV17D yellow fever vaccine. The source was CD4+ T cells sorted from PBMCs, collected on the day of the yellow fever booster vaccination. CDR3 region: CASSFGTGGYEQYV. The CDR3 nucleotides are TGTGCCAGCAGCTTCGGGACAGGGGGTTACGAGCAGTACGTC.